This entry features one T cell receptor (beta chain) sequence. Its antigen is currently unknown. The data originate from a study of shared clonotypes between healthy human individuals. Study context: CD4 naive and CD4 memory each took three plates per donor, while CD8 naive took two and CD8 memory one.

Produced via immunoSEQ multiplex PCR; TCRdb's table is partial and in-frame only. The table shows about 2.2 million clones, with 80% to 95% occurring only once. Overall study findings and caveats: Rarefaction showed sorted-subset sequencing was incomplete despite large depth. Sampling included only blood; tissue repertoires likely differ.

Naivety among CD8 cells was defined by CD45RO negativity and positive CCR7 selection, thereby excluding terminally differentiated effector memory CD45RA+ cells. This CDR3 contains 14 residues. Germline CDR1 is SGHTA and CDR2 is FQGNSA. V was pared by 5 bases and J by 2 bases, with 13 bases between. The rearrangement uses TRBV7-2 and TRBJ2-7; D remains unclear. The clonotype was recovered from a man aged 18 to 29 in good health. Some clones in this sample may be carry-over from other donors' samples. The sample consisted of naive CD8+ T cells from PBMCs. CDR3 sequence (DNA): TGTGCCAGCAGCACCGAGAAAAACCCCTACGAGCAGTACTTC. This codes for CASSTEKNPYEQYF.